This passage covers 12 T cell receptor beta chains from one sample sequenced in a study of OX40 agonist ivuxolimab in advanced cancers. Some clones are missing from TCRdb's copy, which holds only in-frame ones; the method was immunoSEQ multiplex PCR. Counted here are about 23,000 clones, approximately 77% occurring once; the ten biggest clones make up approximately 1.9%. Here the sequenced sample was CD4+ or CD8+ T cells sorted from blood, taken in a trial of the OX40 agonist ivuxolimab. The receptors derive from an adult with an advanced solid tumor such as melanoma, head and neck, liver or kidney cancer.

The chain employs TRBV28 and TRBJ1-4; D unresolved. This CDR3 comprises 15 residues. The V end lost 2 bases, the J end lost 7 bases, and 14 bases lay between the germline ends. Germline loops: CDR1 MDHEN, CDR2 SYDVKM. The CDR3 bases are TGTGCCAGCAGTTTACCCCCCCCTCCGAGTGAAAAACTGTTTTTT. It encodes CASSLPPPPSEKLFF.

This chain joins TRBV19 and TRBJ1-1, with D hard to call. CDR1 and CDR2 (germline): LNHDA, SQIVND (reference sequence). Trimming shortened V by 3 bases and J by 0 bases, and 8 bases separated the two germline ends. The CDR3 is 14 residues long. DNA of the CDR3: TGTGCCAGTAGTATGAACACTATGAACACTGAAGCTTTCTTT. Protein product: CASSMNTMNTEAFF.

The chain combines TRBV4-3 with TRBJ1-4; no reliable D call. V dropped 0 bases and J dropped 0 bases, with 11 bases sitting between them. Germline lookup yields CDR1 LGHNA and CDR2 YSLEER. The CDR3 has 17 amino acids. Written as DNA, the CDR3 is TGCGCCAGCAGCCAAGATATACGGGGAGCAACTAATGAAAAACTGTTTTTT. It encodes CASSQDIRGATNEKLFF.

The chain uses TRBV5-8 and TRBJ1-3; D uncertain. The CDR3 length is 13 residues. V was cut by 7 bases and J by 0 bases, with 8 bases left in between. Germline V lookup: CDR1 SGHTS, CDR2 YDEGEE. CDR3 DNA sequence: TGTGCCAGCCTGTTCCCCTCTGGAAACACCATATATTTT. The encoded protein is CASLFPSGNTIYF. Looking up the rest from reference TRBV5-8 and TRBJ1-3 gives the full variable domain: EAGVTQSPTHLIKTRGQQATLRCSPISGHTSVYWYQQALGLGLQFLLWYDEGEERNRGNFPPRFSGRQFPNYSSELNVNALELEDSALYLCASLFPSGNTIYFGEGSWLTVV.

This clone showed up just once. The genes are TRBV9 and TRBJ2-7; 16 nucleotides align to TRBD2. Germline loops: CDR1 SGDLS, CDR2 YYNGEE. J gave up 4 bases and V 0 bases, and 7 bases lay outside the gene matches. The CDR3 has 18 amino acids. CDR3 region: CASSVATGLAGGPYEQYF. Written as DNA, the CDR3 is TGTGCCAGCAGCGTAGCTACGGGACTAGCGGGAGGGCCTTACGAGCAGTACTTC. Supplemented by reference TRBV9 and TRBJ2-7, the full variable domain reads DSGVTQTPKHLITATGQRVTLRCSPRSGDLSVYWYQQSLDQGLQFLIQYYNGEERAKGNILERFSAQQFPDLHSELNLSSLELGDSALYFCASSVATGLAGGPYEQYFGPGTRLTVT.

The rearrangement joins TRBV2 to TRBJ1-4; maybe TRBD1 (6 bases). V lost 4 bases to trimming and J lost 2 bases, with 11 bases between them. CDR1 is SNHLY, CDR2 FYNNEI, per germline. The CDR3 extends over 15 amino acids. The CDR3 nucleotides are TGTGCCAGCAGTGGGCAGGGGAACACTAATGAAAAACTGTTTTTT. It specifies CASSGQGNTNEKLFF.

For this clone: Other DNA sequences within the sample encode an identical CDR3. The CDR3 sequence: CASSLFGQGKNNEQFF. CDR3 nucleotide sequence: TGTGCCAGCAGCTTATTTGGACAGGGGAAAAACAATGAGCAGTTCTTC. This rearrangement joins TRBV11-3 to TRBJ2-1; 9 bases map to TRBD1. Germline V gene data show CDR1 as SGHNT and CDR2 as YENEEA. The CDR3 extends over 16 amino acids. V was pared by 2 bases and J by 5 bases, with 7 bases of the junction left unmatched.

This chain uses TRBV7-9 with TRBJ1-1; TRBD1 matches at 9 bases. Germline V lookup: CDR1 SEHNR, CDR2 FQNEAQ (reference sequence). V dropped 0 bases and J dropped 4; count of bases not matched to a gene: 0. This CDR3 comprises 14 residues. The CDR3 region has the DNA TGTGCCAGCAGCTTAGCGACAGGGGGCACTGAAGCTTTCTTT. Protein product: CASSLATGGTEAFF.

V is TRBV29-1 and J is TRBJ2-5, with D possibly TRBD1 on 5 matching bases. V lost 7 bases, J lost 4 bases, and 13 bases lay in between. CDR1 and CDR2 from the germline V gene are SQVTM and ANQGSEA. CDR3 length: 12 residues. In DNA form, the CDR3 reads TGCAGCGCCACAGGAGAGGCAGAGACCCAGTACTTC. Its translation is CSATGEAETQYF. The full variable domain, in which reference TRBV29-1 and TRBJ2-5 provide the parts outside the CDR3, is SAVISQKPSRDICQRGTSLTIQCQVDSQVTMMFWYRQQPGQSLTLIATANQGSEATYESGFVIDKFPISRPNLTFSTLTVSNMSPEDSSIYLCSATGEAETQYFGPGTRLLVL.

This rearrangement joins TRBV30 to TRBJ2-7; no reliable D call. The CDR3 spans 13 residues. Deletions cut 4 bases from V and 0 bases from J, with 10 bases between. Per the germline V gene, CDR1 is GTSNPN and CDR2 is SVGIG (reference sequence). The CDR3 coding sequence is TGTGCCTGGACTCGCGGCTACTCCTACGAGCAGTACTTC. Translated, it gives CAWTRGYSYEQYF.

This chain links TRBV5-6 with TRBJ1-5, with TRBD1 matching 10 bases. CDR1 and CDR2 (germline): SGHDT, YYEEEE. The V segment lost 8 bases and the J segment 5 bases; nucleotides outside the gene matches: 4. This CDR3 spans 13 amino acids. CDR3 sequence reads: CARAGTGDQPQHF. In nucleotides, the CDR3 is TGTGCCAGAGCCGGGACAGGGGATCAGCCCCAGCATTTT.

V and J are TRBV30 and TRBJ2-2; D is uncertain. With 2 bases removed from V and 4 bases from J, the gap between germline ends came to 14 bases. The CDR3 covers 15 residues. Germline V gene sequence: CDR1 GTSNPN, CDR2 SVGIG (reference sequence). For the CDR3, the DNA is TGTGCCTGGAGTTCAAAAGGGCAGGCCACCGGGGAGCTGTTTTTT. Its translation is CAWSSKGQATGELFF.